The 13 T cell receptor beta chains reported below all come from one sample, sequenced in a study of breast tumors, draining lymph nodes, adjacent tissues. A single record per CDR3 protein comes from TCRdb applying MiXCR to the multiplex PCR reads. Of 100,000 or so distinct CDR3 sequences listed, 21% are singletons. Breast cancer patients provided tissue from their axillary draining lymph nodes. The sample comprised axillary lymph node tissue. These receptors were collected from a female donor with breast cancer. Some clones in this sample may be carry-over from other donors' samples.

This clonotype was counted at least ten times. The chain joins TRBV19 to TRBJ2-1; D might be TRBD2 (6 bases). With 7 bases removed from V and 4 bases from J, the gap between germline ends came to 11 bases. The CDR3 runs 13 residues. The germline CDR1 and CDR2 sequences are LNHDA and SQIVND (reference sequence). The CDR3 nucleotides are TGTGCCAGTACGGCGGGGATGTACAATGAGCAGTTCTTC. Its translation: CASTAGMYNEQFF.

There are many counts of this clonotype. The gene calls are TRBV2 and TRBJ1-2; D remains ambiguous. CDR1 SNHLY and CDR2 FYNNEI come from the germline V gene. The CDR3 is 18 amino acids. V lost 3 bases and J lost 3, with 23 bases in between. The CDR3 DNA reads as TGTGCCAGCAGTGACAGCTGGGTGCGGCAGGCTAGAGACTATGGCTACACCTTC. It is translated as CASSDSWVRQARDYGYTF.

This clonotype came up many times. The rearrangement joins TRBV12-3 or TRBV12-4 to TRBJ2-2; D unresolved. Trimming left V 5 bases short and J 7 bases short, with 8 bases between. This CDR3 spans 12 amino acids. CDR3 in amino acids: CASSLSSGELFF. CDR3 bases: TGTGCCAGCAGTCTTTCTAGCGGGGAGCTGTTTTTT.

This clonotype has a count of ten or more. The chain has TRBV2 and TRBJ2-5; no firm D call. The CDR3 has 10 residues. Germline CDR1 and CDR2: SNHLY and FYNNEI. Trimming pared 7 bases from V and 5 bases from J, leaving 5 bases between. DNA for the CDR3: TGTGCCAGCAATTTTGAGACCCAGTACTTC. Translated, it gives CASNFETQYF.

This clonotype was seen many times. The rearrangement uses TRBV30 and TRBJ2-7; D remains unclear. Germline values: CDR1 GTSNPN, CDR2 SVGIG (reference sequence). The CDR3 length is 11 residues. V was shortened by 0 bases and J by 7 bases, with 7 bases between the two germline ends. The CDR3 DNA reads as TGTGCCTGGAGTGTAAGAGGAGAGCAGTACTTC. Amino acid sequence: CAWSVRGEQYF.

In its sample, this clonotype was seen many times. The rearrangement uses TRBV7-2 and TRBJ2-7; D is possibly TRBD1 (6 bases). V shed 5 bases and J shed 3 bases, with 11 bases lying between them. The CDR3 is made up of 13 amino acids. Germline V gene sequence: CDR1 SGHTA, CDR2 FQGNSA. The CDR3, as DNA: TGTGCCAGCAGCGTCGACAGGTTCTACGAGCAGTACTTC. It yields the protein CASSVDRFYEQYF.

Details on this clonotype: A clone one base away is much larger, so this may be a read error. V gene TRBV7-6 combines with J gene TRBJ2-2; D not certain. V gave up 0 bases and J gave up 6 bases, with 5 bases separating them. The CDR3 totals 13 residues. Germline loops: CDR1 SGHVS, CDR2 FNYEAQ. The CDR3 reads CASSLAVAGELFF. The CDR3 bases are TGTGCCAGCAGCTTAGCGGTCGCCGGGGAGCTGTTTTTT.

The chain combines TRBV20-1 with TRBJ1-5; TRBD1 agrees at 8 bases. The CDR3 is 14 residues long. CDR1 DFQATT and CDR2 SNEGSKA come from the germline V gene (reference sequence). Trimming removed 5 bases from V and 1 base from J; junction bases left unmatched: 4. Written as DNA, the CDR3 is TGCAGTGCTTTGAGGACAGGGAGCAATCAGCCCCAGCATTTT. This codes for CSALRTGSNQPQHF.

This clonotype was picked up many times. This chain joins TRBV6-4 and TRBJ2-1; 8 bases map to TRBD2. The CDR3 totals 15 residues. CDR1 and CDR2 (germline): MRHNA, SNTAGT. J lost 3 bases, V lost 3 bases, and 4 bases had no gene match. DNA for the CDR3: TGTGCCAGCAGTGAGGGAGCGGGAGTCTACAATGAGCAGTTCTTC. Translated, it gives CASSEGAGVYNEQFF.

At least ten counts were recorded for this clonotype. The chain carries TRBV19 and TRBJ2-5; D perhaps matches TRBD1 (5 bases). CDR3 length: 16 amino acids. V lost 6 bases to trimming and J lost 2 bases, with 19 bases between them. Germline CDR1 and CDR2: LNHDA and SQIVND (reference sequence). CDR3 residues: CASRPGQGHLQETQYF. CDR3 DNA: TGTGCCAGTAGGCCCGGGCAGGGCCACTTACAAGAGACCCAGTACTTC. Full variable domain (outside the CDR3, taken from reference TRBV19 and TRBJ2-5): DGGITQSPKYLFRKEGQNVTLSCEQNLNHDAMYWYRQDPGQGLRLIYYSQIVNDFQKGDIAEGYSVSREKKESFPLTVTSAQKNPTAFYLCASRPGQGHLQETQYFGPGTRLLVL.

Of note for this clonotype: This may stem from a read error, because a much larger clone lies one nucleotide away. The CDR3 DNA is TGTGCCAACAGCTTTGCCGGGACAGGCCGATCGGATACGCAGTATTTT. Its protein product is CANSFAGTGRSDTQYF. The V gene is TRBV7-2, the J gene TRBJ2-3; TRBD1 aligns across 8 bases. The germline V gene encodes CDR1 SGHTA and CDR2 FQGNSA. The CDR3 sequence is 16 residues long.

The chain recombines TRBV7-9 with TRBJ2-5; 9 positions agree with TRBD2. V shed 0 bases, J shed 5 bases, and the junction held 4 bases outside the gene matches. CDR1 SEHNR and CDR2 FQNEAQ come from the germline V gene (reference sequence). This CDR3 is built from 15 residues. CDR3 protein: CASSLASTSGETQYF. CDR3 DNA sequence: TGTGCCAGCAGCTTAGCTTCCACTAGCGGGGAGACCCAGTACTTC.

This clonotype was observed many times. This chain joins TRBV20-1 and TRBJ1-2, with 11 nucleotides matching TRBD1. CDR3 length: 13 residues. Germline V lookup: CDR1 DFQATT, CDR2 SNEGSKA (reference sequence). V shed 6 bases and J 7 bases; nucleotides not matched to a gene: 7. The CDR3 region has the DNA TGCAGTGCGGGGACAGGGGGGTTTGGTGGCTACACCTTC. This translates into CSAGTGGFGGYTF.